One sample yielded the 21 T cell receptor beta chains listed below, sequenced in a study of identical twins. TCRdb redid the calling of the 5' RACE reads with MiXCR, one entry per CDR3 protein. This sample carries hundreds of thousands of distinct CDR3 sequences, roughly 7.1% of them seen once, and the ten largest clones take about 1.6%. These data are also associated with another study on yellow fever vaccine responses in identical twins.

The sequenced material came from PBMCs. The receptors here all came from a woman between 18 and 30 years old in good health.

This rearrangement joins TRBV6-5 to TRBJ2-4; 9 bases are a match to TRBD2. The V gene end was trimmed by 2 bases and the J gene end by 9 bases; junction bases not matched to a gene: 11. CDR3 length: 16 amino acids. In germline, CDR1 is MNHEY, CDR2 SVGAGI. In nucleotides, the CDR3 is TGTGCCAGCAGTTACAACGTGGGCGGGACTAGCTTCATTCAGTACTTC. It is translated as CASSYNVGGTSFIQYF.

The V and J genes are TRBV27 and TRBJ2-1; the match to TRBD2 covers 8 bases. The V segment lost 5 bases and the J segment 1 base; nucleotides outside the gene matches: 7. This CDR3 contains 16 residues. Germline V CDR1 and CDR2: MNHEY, SMNVEV (reference sequence). The CDR3 is CASSLHGGASYNEQFF. The CDR3 DNA follows: TGTGCCAGCAGTCTCCACGGGGGGGCTTCCTACAATGAGCAGTTCTTC.

This clonotype was counted ten times or more. The chain links TRBV5-1 to TRBJ2-3; 11 nucleotides align to TRBD1. Germline assignment: CDR1 SGHRS and CDR2 YFSETQ. The CDR3 sequence is 15 residues long. The V and J ends lost 1 base and 7 bases, in that order; junction bases with no gene match: 5. CDR3 loop: CASSLRTGGENTQYF. Here the CDR3 DNA reads TGCGCCAGCAGCTTGAGGACAGGGGGCGAGAATACGCAGTATTTT.

V gene TRBV27 combines with J gene TRBJ2-5; the match to TRBD2 covers 12 bases. The germline V gene encodes CDR1 MNHEY and CDR2 SMNVEV (reference sequence). The CDR3 extends over 16 amino acids. V shed 0 bases, J shed 5 bases, and the junction held 4 bases outside the gene matches. This chain's CDR3 is CASSLSLAGGLETQYF. Here the CDR3 DNA reads TGTGCCAGCAGTTTATCGCTAGCGGGAGGGCTGGAGACCCAGTACTTC.

This clonotype was seen more than once but under ten times. V is TRBV27 and J is TRBJ2-7; TRBD1 matches 10 bases. This CDR3 has 14 residues. Germline assignment: CDR1 MNHEY and CDR2 SMNVEV (reference sequence). V was pared by 3 bases and J by 4 bases, with 3 bases of the junction left unmatched. This CDR3 is CASSFGTGEYEQYF. The CDR3 nucleotides read TGTGCCAGCAGTTTCGGGACAGGGGAGTACGAGCAGTACTTC.

This clonotype was counted only a few times. The chain is built from TRBV14 and TRBJ1-1; 9 bases align to TRBD1. J was trimmed by 0 bases and V by 0 bases; bases with no gene match: 11. CDR3 length: 19 residues. Germline values: CDR1 SGHDN, CDR2 FVKESK. The CDR3: CASSQEGGGTGPLNTEAFF. CDR3 in DNA: TGTGCCAGCAGCCAAGAGGGGGGAGGGACAGGGCCCCTGAACACTGAAGCTTTCTTT.

The chain recombines TRBV2 with TRBJ2-3, with D possibly TRBD2 on 6 matching bases. Germline V gives CDR1 SNHLY, CDR2 FYNNEI. The CDR3 loop spans 15 amino acids. Trimming took 0 bases from V and 6 from J, leaving 13 bases between them. The CDR3 bases are TGTGCCAGCAGTGAAGCTGGGGGGTCCTTTGATACGCAGTATTTT. Translation gives CASSEAGGSFDTQYF.

The chain employs TRBV28 and TRBJ1-1, with D maybe TRBD1 (5 bases). The V gene's germline CDR1 is MDHEN and CDR2 SYDVKM. V lost 5 bases and J lost 1, with 14 bases in between. This CDR3 comprises 15 residues. The CDR3 is CASSLWTTRNTEAFF. DNA of the CDR3: TGTGCCAGCAGTCTCTGGACAACGCGGAACACTGAAGCTTTCTTT.

This clonotype was seen a handful of times. The rearrangement joins TRBV24-1 to TRBJ2-7, with D possibly matching TRBD1 (6 bases). Deletions cut 4 bases from V and 6 bases from J, with 15 bases between. Germline V CDR1 and CDR2: KGHDR, SFDVKD. This CDR3 comprises 14 residues. CDR3 residues: CATSENREKGEQYF. The CDR3 DNA is TGTGCCACCAGTGAGAACAGGGAAAAGGGCGAGCAGTACTTC.

V and J are TRBV5-1 and TRBJ2-1, with TRBD1 matching 11 bases. The V gene's germline CDR1 is SGHRS and CDR2 YFSETQ. The trim removed 7 bases at V and 8 bases at J, leaving 14 bases unmatched. CDR3 size: 16 residues. This CDR3 is CASSRPRDRGLDEQFF. The CDR3 nucleotides read TGCGCCAGCTCCCGCCCGAGGGACAGGGGGTTAGATGAGCAGTTCTTC.

This clonotype was found a few times. The chain joins TRBV20-1 to TRBJ2-5; unclear D gene. The CDR3 spans 14 residues. The germline CDR1 and CDR2 sequences are DFQATT and SNEGSKA (reference sequence). Deletions cut 3 bases from V and 5 bases from J, with 16 bases between. CDR3 nucleotide sequence: TGCAGTGCTAGTTTCCATCGACAATCGGAGACCCAGTACTTC. Translation gives CSASFHRQSETQYF.

On this clonotype itself: Relative to the germline gene, one junction end is altered; a read error may explain this. The chain carries TRBV12-3 or TRBV12-4 and TRBJ2-2; perhaps TRBD2 as D (6 bases). The CDR3 is 14 amino acids. CDR3 residues: CASSLSGSTGGLFF. For the CDR3, the DNA is TGTGCCAGCAGTTTATCCGGGTCCACCGGGGGGCTGTTTTTT.

This sequence joins TRBV3-1 and TRBJ2-5, with 14 positions matching TRBD2. This CDR3 has 18 residues. Unmatched junction bases numbered 8, after V lost 0 bases and J lost 5 bases. In germline, CDR1 is LGHDT, CDR2 YNNKEL (reference sequence). DNA for the CDR3: TGTGCCAGCAGCCAAGACCCGGGACTAGCGGGAGTCCGGGAGACCCAGTACTTC. This encodes CASSQDPGLAGVRETQYF.

This clonotype has just a few counts. The chain combines TRBV5-1 with TRBJ1-5; a possible D gene is TRBD1 (6 bases). V gave up 1 base and J gave up 7 bases, with 12 bases separating them. Germline CDR1 is SGHRS and CDR2 is YFSETQ. This CDR3 comprises 14 residues. CDR3: CASSLSGGRQPQHF. CDR3 in DNA: TGCGCCAGCAGCTTGTCCGGGGGCCGGCAGCCCCAGCATTTT.

This chain joins TRBV12-3 or TRBV12-4 and TRBJ1-6; no definite D call. Deletions cut 6 bases from V and 0 bases from J, with 9 bases between. The CDR3 is 15 residues long. CDR3 DNA: TGTGCCAGCAGGGGATTGAGCTCCTATAATTCACCCCTCCACTTT. Translating gives CASRGLSSYNSPLHF.

This clonotype was observed a few times. The V call is TRBV12-3 or TRBV12-4, the J call TRBJ2-5; D is perhaps TRBD1 (5 bases). This CDR3 has 13 residues. The ends were cut back, 6 bases at V and 6 bases at J, with 14 bases in the middle. The CDR3 bases are TGTGCCAGCAGAAGACAGTTGAGCAAGACCCAGTACTTC. Its translation: CASRRQLSKTQYF.

This chain connects TRBV10-2 to TRBJ2-2; 8 bases are a match to TRBD2. J lost 4 bases, V lost 2 bases, and 9 bases had no gene match. The germline V gene encodes CDR1 WSHSY and CDR2 SAAADI. The CDR3 totals 17 residues. This CDR3 reads CASSERLPGGPTGELFF. In DNA form, the CDR3 reads TGCGCCAGCAGTGAGCGCCTACCGGGAGGGCCCACCGGGGAGCTGTTTTTT.

The V gene is TRBV3-1, the J gene TRBJ2-7; unclear D gene. The CDR3 is 14 residues long. Trimming removed 4 bases from V and 0 bases from J, with 10 bases in between. Per germline, CDR1 LGHDT and CDR2 YNNKEL (reference sequence). The CDR3 protein is CASSPRGSSYEQYV. CDR3 sequence (DNA): TGTGCCAGCAGCCCGCGAGGCAGCTCCTACGAGCAGTACGTC.

This clonotype was recorded at least ten times. This chain uses TRBV10-3 with TRBJ2-6, with a tentative D call TRBD1 (6 bases). CDR3 size: 18 residues. Trimming removed 3 bases at V and 1 base at J, with 16 bases between. Per germline, CDR1 ENHRY and CDR2 SYGVKD. CDR3 nucleotide sequence: TGTGCCATCAGTGAAGGACAGTCTAGGAGGTCTGGGGCCAACGTCCTGACTTTC. Protein product: CAISEGQSRRSGANVLTF.

This clonotype was counted ten times or more. V is TRBV7-2 and J is TRBJ2-1; D gene uncertain. Trimming shortened V by 4 bases and J by 6 bases, and 19 bases separated the two germline ends. Germline CDR1 SGHTA, CDR2 FQGNSA. The CDR3 spans 16 residues. This CDR3 is CASSSTVVRWSNEQFF. CDR3 nucleotides: TGTGCCAGCAGCTCTACCGTGGTCCGATGGAGCAATGAGCAGTTCTTC.

There are a few counts of this clonotype. The chain couples TRBV7-8 to TRBJ1-1, with 7 nucleotides matching TRBD1. This CDR3 is 14 amino acids long. Germline V gene data show CDR1 as SGHVS and CDR2 as FQNEAQ. V lost 5 bases and J lost 6; bases outside the gene matches: 9. CDR3 protein: CASSLQGWTPEAFF. The CDR3 DNA reads as TGTGCCAGCAGCCTACAGGGGTGGACCCCTGAAGCTTTCTTT.